The clone carrying this TCR beta chain turned up a few times. No antigen is known for it. This record comes from a study of cytomegalovirus exposure and HLA in healthy donors. General study findings and limits: Accurate prediction of HLA-A and HLA-B alleles (for most subjects) was reportedly achieved from TCR beta sequences.

The primer mix had 60 Vbeta and 13 Jbeta primers. Profiling relied on immunoSEQ multiplex PCR, and the TCRdb table lists in-frame clones only, not all of them. Altogether around 97,000 clones are present, around 73% being singletons, with the ten largest covering more than 3%. The germline V gene encodes CDR1 LGHNA and CDR2 YNFKEQ. Trimming removed 0 bases at V and 4 bases at J, with 15 bases between. The CDR3 length is 16 residues. The chain joins TRBV4-2 to TRBJ1-2; D gene uncertain. The clonotype originates from a man between 35 and 55 years old in good health and CMV-seronegative. The sample comprised PBMCs. The chain's CDR3 is CASSQDAGRASYGYTF. CDR3 in DNA: TGTGCCAGCAGCCAAGATGCCGGCAGAGCGAGCTATGGCTACACCTTC.